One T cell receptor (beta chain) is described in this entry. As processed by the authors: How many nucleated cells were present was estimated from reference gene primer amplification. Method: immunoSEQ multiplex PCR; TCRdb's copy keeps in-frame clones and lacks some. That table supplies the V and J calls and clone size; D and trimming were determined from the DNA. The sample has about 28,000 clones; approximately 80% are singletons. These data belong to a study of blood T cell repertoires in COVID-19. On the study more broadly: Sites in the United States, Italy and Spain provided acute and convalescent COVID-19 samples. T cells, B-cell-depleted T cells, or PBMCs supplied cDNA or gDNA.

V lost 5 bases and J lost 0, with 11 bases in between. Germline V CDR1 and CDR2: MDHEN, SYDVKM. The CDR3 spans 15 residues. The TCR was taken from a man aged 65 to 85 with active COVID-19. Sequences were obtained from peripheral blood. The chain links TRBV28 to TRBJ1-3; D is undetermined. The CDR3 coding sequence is TGTGCCAGCAGTCGTTGGGCAGGCTCTGGAAACACCATATATTTT. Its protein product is CASSRWAGSGNTIYF.